This record looks at one T cell receptor beta chain sequence and its context. The sample originates from a study of PD-1 blockade in classical Hodgkin lymphoma. TCRdb's table, derived via immunoSEQ multiplex PCR, lists solely in-frame clones and lacks some. The sample contains 29,000 or so clones, over 55% of which appear only once. Each patient relapsed following autologous stem cell transplantation, and prior brentuximab vedotin exposure differed. The CDR3 totals 14 residues. CDR1 SQVTM and CDR2 ANQGSEA come from the germline V gene. V trimming: 3 bases; J trimming: 2 bases; junction bases outside the gene matches: 3.

The starting material was peripheral blood mononuclear cells (PBMCs), obtained before the second cycle of nivolumab. J is TRBJ2-5 and V is TRBV29-1; TRBD2 aligns across 10 bases. This sequence was found in a human donor with classical Hodgkin lymphoma. The CDR3 region has the DNA TGCAGCGTTGATAGCGGGGGGTTTCAAGAGACCCAGTACTTC. As protein: CSVDSGGFQETQYF.